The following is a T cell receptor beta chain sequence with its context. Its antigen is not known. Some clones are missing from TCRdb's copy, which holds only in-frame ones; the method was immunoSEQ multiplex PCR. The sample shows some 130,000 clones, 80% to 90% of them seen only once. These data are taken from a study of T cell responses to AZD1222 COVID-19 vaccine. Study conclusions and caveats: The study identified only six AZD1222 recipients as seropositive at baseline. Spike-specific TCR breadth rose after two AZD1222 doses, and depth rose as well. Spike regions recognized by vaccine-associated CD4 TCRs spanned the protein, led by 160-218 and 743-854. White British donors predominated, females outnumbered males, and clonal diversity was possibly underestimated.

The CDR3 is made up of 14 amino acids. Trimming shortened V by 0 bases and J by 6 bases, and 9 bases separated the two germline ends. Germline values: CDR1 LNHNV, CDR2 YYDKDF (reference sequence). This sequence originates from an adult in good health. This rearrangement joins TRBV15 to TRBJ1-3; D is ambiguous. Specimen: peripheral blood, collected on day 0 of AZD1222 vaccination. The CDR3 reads CATSRDRDLNTIYF. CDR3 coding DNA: TGTGCCACCAGCAGAGATAGAGACCTAAACACCATATATTTT.